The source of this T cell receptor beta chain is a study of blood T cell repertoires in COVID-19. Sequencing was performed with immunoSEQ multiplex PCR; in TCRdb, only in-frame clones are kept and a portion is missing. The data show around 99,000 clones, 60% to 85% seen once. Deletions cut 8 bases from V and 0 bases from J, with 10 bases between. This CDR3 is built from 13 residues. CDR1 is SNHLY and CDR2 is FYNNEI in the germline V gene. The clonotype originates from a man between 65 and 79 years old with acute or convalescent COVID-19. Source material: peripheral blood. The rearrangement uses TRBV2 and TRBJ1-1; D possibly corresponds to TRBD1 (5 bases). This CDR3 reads CASGAAMNTEAFF. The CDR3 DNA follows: TGTGCCAGCGGGGCAGCCATGAACACTGAAGCTTTCTTT.